Listed here is a single T cell receptor beta chain. As originally analysed: Amplification with reference gene primers provided the estimates of nucleated cell counts. Sequencing was performed with immunoSEQ multiplex PCR; in TCRdb, only in-frame clones are kept and a portion is missing. V and J calls and clone size are as listed in that table; D and trimming were resolved from the DNA. The table records tens of thousands of clones, around 84% of them present only once. This sample stems from a study of blood T cell repertoires in COVID-19. Overall study context: The United States, Italy and Spain supplied acute and convalescent COVID-19 samples. PBMCs, B-cell-depleted T cells, or T cells provided the cDNA or gDNA that made up the material.

With V trimmed by 5 bases and J by 7 bases, 12 bases remained unmatched. This CDR3 spans 16 amino acids. Germline V gives CDR1 MGHRA, CDR2 YSYEKL. Material: peripheral blood. The chain combines TRBV4-1 with TRBJ1-4; 8 bases line up with TRBD1. The receptor was isolated from a human donor in a cohort sampled during active COVID-19. The CDR3 spells CASSKPTGTGPEKLFF. In DNA form, the CDR3 reads TGCGCCAGCAGCAAACCCACCGGGACAGGTCCTGAAAAACTGTTTTTT.